The present T cell receptor beta chain was sequenced within a study of cytomegalovirus exposure and HLA in healthy donors. Overall study findings and caveats: Later on, a genetic analysis was performed. It linked a missense variant in DCLRE1C with V- and J-gene trimming of TCR beta. In a later analysis, the majority of CMV-associated beta chains seemingly showed HLA restriction. The classifier, whose performance was assessed in both the original and validation cohorts, reportedly diagnosed cytomegalovirus status with high specificity and sensitivity.

PCR amplification relied on 60 Vbeta primers (plus 13 Jbeta primers). Produced via immunoSEQ multiplex PCR; TCRdb's table is partial and in-frame only. Among 150,000 or so clones listed, more than 60% were seen once. Details on this clone: The antigen remains undetermined.

Trimming stripped 0 bases from V and 5 bases from J, with 14 bases between. Germline values: CDR1 SGDLS, CDR2 YYNGEE. This CDR3 contains 15 residues. Sequenced input: PBMCs. This receptor was obtained from a man aged 35-49 years in good health and CMV-seropositive. The chain combines TRBV9 with TRBJ1-2; D gene ambiguous. The CDR3 loop reads CASSVGGSGLYGYTF. CDR3 DNA sequence: TGTGCCAGCAGCGTAGGAGGGTCGGGTCTGTATGGCTACACCTTC. Full variable domain (remainder filled in from reference TRBV9 and TRBJ1-2): DSGVTQTPKHLITATGQRVTLRCSPRSGDLSVYWYQQSLDQGLQFLIQYYNGEERAKGNILERFSAQQFPDLHSELNLSSLELGDSALYFCASSVGGSGLYGYTFGSGTRLTVV.